These T cell receptor beta chains were read from a single sample in a study of control samples from healthy donors and cancer patients. The protocol was immunoSEQ multiplex PCR, while the TCRdb copy is restricted to in-frame clones and leaves out a portion. This sample carries roughly 100,000 clones, around 89% of them seen once, and the ten largest clones take under 20%. The specimen sequenced was PBMCs. The receptor set was obtained from a man aged 60 to 69 with lung cancer. Both conserved end residues are part of each CDR3.

>TRBV19|TRBJ1-1|14
CASSVGRPNTEAFF
>TRBV5-1|TRBJ2-1|20
CASSLGAGTGAFKAYNEQFF
>TRBV6-5|TRBJ1-4|15
CASRLHFRTNEKLFF
>TRBV30|TRBJ2-6|14
CAWGLFSGANVLTF
>TRBV6-5|TRBJ2-2|12
CASSTGGRELFF
>TRBV6-5|TRBJ1-2|16
CASSYHIQGARYGYTF
>TRBV9|TRBJ2-7|18
CASSVVAGVGVTSGEQYF
>TRBV7-2|TRBJ1-1|16
CASSLRGKPGQVKAFF
>TRBV10-3|TRBJ2-5|14
CAISSPGKKETQYF
>TRBV24-1|TRBJ2-5|14
CATSDLNTRETQYF
>TRBV9|TRBJ2-3|16
CASSVGTGVGTDTQYF
>TRBV6-5|TRBJ1-3|15
CASSNRALGGNTIYF
>TRBV5-1|TRBJ2-1|14
CASVERDSYNEQFF
>TRBV27|TRBJ1-2|16
CASSFVGQGKHYGYTF
>TRBV5-1|TRBJ2-1|13
CASSFGPYNEQFF
>TRBV7-3|TRBJ2-4|17
CASRRSKGREAKNIQYF
>TRBV18|TRBJ1-1|14
CASSPSVENTEAFF
>TRBV3-1/TRBV3-2|TRBJ2-5|13
CASSRSGEETQYF
>TRBV3-1/TRBV3-2|TRBJ1-3|13
CASSQASVDTIYF
>TRBV5-1|TRBJ2-5|15
CASSPGIGSQETQYF
>TRBV10-1|TRBJ2-1|14
CASSPSGGLNEQFF
>TRBV11-3|TRBJ2-2|17
CASSLYAGGLNAGELFF
>TRBV30|TRBJ2-5|12
CAWSPVEETQYF
>TRBV29-1|TRBJ1-2|15
CSVDGDRGQNYGYTF
>TRBV29-1|TRBJ1-2|12
CSGARGNYGYTF
>TRBV3-1/TRBV3-2|TRBJ2-4|15
CASSQGALTKNIQYF
>TRBV3-1/TRBV3-2|TRBJ1-3|15
CASSRTASSGNTIYF
>TRBV18|TRBJ2-5|12
CASSPRAETQYF
>TRBV5-4|TRBJ2-2|14
CASSFGQTTGELFF
>TRBV7-3|TRBJ2-1|18
CASSSNSGFATRYNEQFF
>TRBV5-1|TRBJ1-4|15
CASSLQGINVEKLFF
>TRBV24-1|TRBJ2-2|17
CATSDGAGGSRTGELFF
>TRBV6-5|TRBJ2-7|13
CASSNGQAYEQYF
>TRBV6-6|TRBJ1-1|14
CASIPGGSATEAFF
>TRBV18|TRBJ1-1|15
CASSPPSGQSTEAFF
>TRBV29-1|TRBJ2-5|13
CSVRRDARETQYF
>TRBV18|TRBJ2-2|16
CASSINKIPNTGELFF
>TRBV30|TRBJ1-5|15
CAWANPSGSNQPQHF
>TRBV29-1|TRBJ1-1|13
CSVEGQMNTEAFF
>TRBV5-6|TRBJ1-1|15
CASSRSGPRGTEAFF